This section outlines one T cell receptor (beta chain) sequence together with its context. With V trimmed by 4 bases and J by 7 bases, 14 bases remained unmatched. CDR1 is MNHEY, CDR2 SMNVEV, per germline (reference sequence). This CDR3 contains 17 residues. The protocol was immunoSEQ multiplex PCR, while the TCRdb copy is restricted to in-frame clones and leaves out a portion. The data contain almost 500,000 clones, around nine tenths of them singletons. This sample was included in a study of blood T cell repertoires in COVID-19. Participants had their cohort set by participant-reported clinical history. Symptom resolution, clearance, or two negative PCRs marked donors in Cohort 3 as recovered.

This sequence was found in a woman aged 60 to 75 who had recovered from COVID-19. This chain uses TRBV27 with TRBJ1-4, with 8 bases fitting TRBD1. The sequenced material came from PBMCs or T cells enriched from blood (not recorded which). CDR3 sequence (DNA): TGTGCCAGCAGTTCCCGGCCGACAGGGGATCGGGTTGAAAAACTGTTTTTT. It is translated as CASSSRPTGDRVEKLFF.